Listed here is a single T cell receptor (beta chain). The antigen is undetermined. Trimming at V came to 4 bases and at J to 2 bases, leaving 7 bases not matched to a gene. The CDR3 has 16 residues. CDR1 and CDR2 from the germline V gene are MGHRA and YSYEKL. The PCR used 60 Vbeta and 13 Jbeta primers. This table comes from immunoSEQ multiplex PCR, and its TCRdb copy is limited to in-frame clones, with some not included. The sample gives some 120,000 clones, more than 70% of which show up once; roughly 9% is in the top ten. The data originate from a study of cytomegalovirus exposure and HLA in healthy donors. As for the study in general: Membership in the Caucasian-associated ancestry cluster was found for around four fifths of 300 to 500 genotyped donors.

All donors participated as healthy donors of bone marrow. Study findings and constraints: Further analysis, carried out later, found HLA-associated TCR beta chains more clonally expanded than equally common other chains.

V and J are TRBV4-1 and TRBJ2-7; 11 positions agree with TRBD2. Material: PBMCs. This TCR derives from a woman aged 45-65 years in good health and CMV-seropositive. For the CDR3, the DNA is TGCGCCAGCAGCCCCCGGGGACTAGCGGACGCCTACGAGCAGTACTTC. Its translation: CASSPRGLADAYEQYF.